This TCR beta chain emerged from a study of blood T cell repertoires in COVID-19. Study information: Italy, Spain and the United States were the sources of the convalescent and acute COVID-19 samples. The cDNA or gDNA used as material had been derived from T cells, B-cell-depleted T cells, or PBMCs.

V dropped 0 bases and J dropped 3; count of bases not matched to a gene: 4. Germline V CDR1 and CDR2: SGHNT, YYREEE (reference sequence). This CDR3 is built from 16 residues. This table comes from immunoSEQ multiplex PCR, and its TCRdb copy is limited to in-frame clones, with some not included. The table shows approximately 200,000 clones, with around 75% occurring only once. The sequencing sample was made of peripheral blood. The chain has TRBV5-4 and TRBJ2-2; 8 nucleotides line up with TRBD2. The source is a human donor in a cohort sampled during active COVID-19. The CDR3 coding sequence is TGTGCCAGCAGCTTGGGACTAGCGTTGTACACCGGGGAGCTGTTTTTT. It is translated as CASSLGLALYTGELFF.